This is a list of T cell receptor beta chains from one sample in a study of Graves' ophthalmopathy and Graves' hyperthyroidism. MiXCR was run by TCRdb on the multiplex PCR reads, yielding one entry per CDR3 protein. The sample records some 200,000 distinct CDR3 sequences, approximately 28% being singletons. The sample was peripheral blood. These receptors originate from a man aged 45 to 65 with Graves' ophthalmopathy. Each CDR3 is given without its conserved first and last residue.

J	V	CDR3
TRBJ1-5	TRBV12-3/TRBV12-4	ASSLVYQPQH
TRBJ2-2	TRBV12-3/TRBV12-4	ASSLALPLLLAENTGELF
TRBJ1-5	TRBV5-5	ASSTLGGSNQPQH
TRBJ2-7	TRBV20-1	SATGLADEQY
TRBJ1-1	TRBV30	AWIRGYTEAF
TRBJ2-7	TRBV2	ASSSITSGRVYEQY
TRBJ1-2	TRBV6-2/TRBV6-3	ASSYSVISYT
TRBJ1-2	TRBV15	ATSGLGGASANYGYT
TRBJ2-2	TRBV15	ATSRDLELAGELF
TRBJ2-2	TRBV27	ASRGGTGGPGELF
TRBJ1-1	TRBV27	ASSLEHTAEAF
TRBJ2-5	TRBV4-1	ASSQGSGSQETQY
TRBJ1-2	TRBV28	ASSRSGQGARGYT
TRBJ2-5	TRBV6-5	ASSPLAGEGETQY
TRBJ1-5	TRBV27	ASSMTGYSNQPQH
TRBJ2-5	TRBV11-1	ARNLLFVDTMQETQY
TRBJ2-7	TRBV27	ASSDGQGIAYEQY
TRBJ2-6	TRBV6-2/TRBV6-3	ASSTRLAGHSGANVLT
TRBJ2-5	TRBV5-6	ASSFRGTGAAETQY
TRBJ1-2	TRBV29-1	SVTLSSGDGYT
TRBJ2-7	TRBV11-2	ASSTRTGGEQY
TRBJ2-5	TRBV7-3	ASSLTGGRPEAQY
TRBJ2-7	TRBV12-3/TRBV12-4	ASNLVWGGEQY
TRBJ2-2	TRBV28	ASSLYGTGGTGELF
TRBJ1-2	TRBV6-5	ASSLLGKGYGYT
TRBJ2-5	TRBV28	ASSSPRDTYQETQY
TRBJ2-5	TRBV7-3	ASSSTSGRFETQY
TRBJ2-5	TRBV6-1	ASSIGTSKETQY
TRBJ1-2	TRBV12-3/TRBV12-4	ASSTGGSNYGYT
TRBJ1-2	TRBV4-2	ASSQFIREQGYT
TRBJ1-5	TRBV27	ASRREALGNQPQH
TRBJ2-7	TRBV11-1	ASRPRDNSYEQY
TRBJ2-7	TRBV6-1	ASRAGLAGGYEQY
TRBJ2-7	TRBV6-1	ASRAGQGPYEQY
TRBJ2-7	TRBV29-1	SVLGGAYEQY
TRBJ2-7	TRBV11-1	ASSAGRAGDEQY
TRBJ2-2	TRBV5-8	ASSQPGTNTGELF
TRBJ1-5	TRBV7-2	ASSLASRGQPQH
TRBJ1-3	TRBV6-5	ASSSPGGVRGNTVY
TRBJ1-5	TRBV6-5	ASSYSGQGNQPQH
TRBJ2-3	TRBV6-1	ASSGLTSGSADTQY
TRBJ2-2	TRBV6-2/TRBV6-3	ASSQLASNTGELF
TRBJ2-2	TRBV11-2	ASIRQGGWAGELF
TRBJ2-4	TRBV5-1	ASSWGLAGNHKNIQY
TRBJ2-7	TRBV28	ASSLRELSYEQY
TRBJ1-5	TRBV19	ASSRGTGGADWNQPQH
TRBJ1-1	TRBV6-2/TRBV6-3	ASSYSKGALMNTEAF
TRBJ2-7	TRBV11-2	ASSLGQYYEQY
TRBJ2-7	TRBV28	ASREPGPLPYYEQY
TRBJ2-2	TRBV7-2	ASSLASTGELF